One and the same sample provided the 2 T cell receptor beta chains below, sequenced in a study of blood T cell repertoires in COVID-19. The protocol was immunoSEQ multiplex PCR, while the TCRdb copy is restricted to in-frame clones and leaves out a portion. The sample consists of 150,000 or so clones, about four fifths of them appearing once. Material: peripheral blood. The source of these receptors is a middle-aged man who had recovered from COVID-19.

The genes are TRBV7-2 and TRBJ2-1, with D perhaps matching TRBD1 (6 bases). CDR3 length: 14 residues. Germline CDR1 is SGHTA and CDR2 is FQGNSA. V was clipped by 5 bases and J by 7 bases, with 15 bases between them. CDR3 region: CASSTHREGNEQFF. Written as DNA, the CDR3 is TGTGCCAGCAGCACCCACAGGGAAGGGAATGAGCAGTTCTTC.

This clone has only a few counts. The chain employs TRBV6-5 and TRBJ2-3; D not resolved. Germline assignment: CDR1 MNHEY and CDR2 SVGAGI. The CDR3 extends over 14 amino acids. V lost 5 bases, J lost 0 bases, and 9 bases lay in between. The CDR3 DNA reads TGTGCCAGCAGTCAGATTTCTAGCACAGATACGCAGTATTTT. Translated, it gives CASSQISSTDTQYF.